The rows below give T cell receptor beta chains drawn from one sample of a study of cytomegalovirus exposure and HLA in healthy donors. Using immunoSEQ multiplex PCR, the repertoire was profiled, and TCRdb retains in-frame clones only, with some absent. This table holds over 150,000 clones, roughly 75% found once. Sequenced input: PBMCs. Every receptor here comes from a man aged 18 to 30 in good health and CMV-seronegative. CDR3s include the opening cysteine and the closing phenylalanine or tryptophan.

v_gene	j_gene	CDR3aa
TRBV6-4	TRBJ2-2	CASSDSQGGTGELFF
TRBV5-4	TRBJ1-3	CASSLGQGLNSGNTIYF
TRBV6-1	TRBJ2-4	CASRGGGLNIQYF
TRBV18	TRBJ1-1	CANLARTEAFF
TRBV28	TRBJ2-7	CASSLAGGQYEQYF
TRBV5-1	TRBJ2-1	CASSLGSYEQFF
TRBV27	TRBJ2-1	CASSLGTRGPRGNEQFF
TRBV10-1	TRBJ1-4	CASYRGRNLGTNEKLFF
TRBV30	TRBJ2-2	CAWSVHGAGELFF
TRBV13	TRBJ2-6	CASSPRTGGGANVLTF
TRBV5-6	TRBJ2-5	CASSLQETQYF
TRBV19	TRBJ1-5	CATTSSRVDQPQHF
TRBV6-5	TRBJ2-3	CASSRTSWGTDTQYF
TRBV19	TRBJ1-3	CASSIRRTPLSGNTIYF
TRBV30	TRBJ1-1	CAWSPSNTEAFF
TRBV6-6	TRBJ2-2	CASSLDSTGELFF
TRBV6-1	TRBJ2-2	CASIPDWNTGELFF
TRBV19	TRBJ1-1	CASSMGEGTPEAFF
TRBV29-1	TRBJ1-2	CSVERDRGQGYTF
TRBV28	TRBJ2-7	CASSLAITYEQYF
TRBV11-3	TRBJ2-1	CASSVGGTSGEQFF
TRBV2	TRBJ2-5	CASSVEGARETQYF
TRBV18	TRBJ2-7	CASSPPTGTYEQYF
TRBV27	TRBJ2-1	CASSLFSGPPASEQFF
TRBV19	TRBJ2-3	CASSLSTDTQYF
TRBV19	TRBJ2-1	CASSIDTSGGAYNEQFF
TRBV28	TRBJ1-1	CASISAGTETEAFF
TRBV4-3	TRBJ2-1	CASSQDPAYNEQFF
TRBV18	TRBJ2-1	CASSPGGATYNEQFF
TRBV29-1	TRBJ2-7	CSAAERDPYEQYF